This TCR beta chain originates from a study of post-analysis software for immune sequencing data. Study-wide context: Clinical courses comprised relapsing-remitting, secondary progressive and progressive-relapsing multiple sclerosis.

Notes on the study in general: About five TRBV segments appeared more often in patients than in controls, and TRBV5-6, TRBV5-1 and TRBV20-1 were among these. Patients with multiple sclerosis recorded significantly lower normalized Chao1 diversity than controls, the study found.

The sample holds many counts of this clonotype. As yet, its antigen is unknown. The CDR3 runs 14 residues. CDR1 and CDR2 (germline): SGHVS, FQNEAQ. The germline V and J ends were trimmed by 2 bases and 5 bases, with 12 bases remaining between them. The TCR beta cDNA libraries carried unique molecular identifiers. cDNA molecules numbering some 500,000 came from approximately 1 to 10 million T cells. TCRdb itself ran the PCR reads through MiXCR, one entry per CDR3 protein. The sample holds roughly 580,000 distinct CDR3 sequences, roughly 45% seen once. Sequencing was done on a sample of blood. The receptor's source is a girl aged 10 to 17 with multiple sclerosis. This sequence joins TRBV7-8 and TRBJ1-2; maybe TRBD1 (5 bases). CDR3: CASSLFRDGYGYTF. In nucleotides, the CDR3 is TGTGCCAGCAGCTTATTCAGGGACGGGTATGGCTACACCTTC.